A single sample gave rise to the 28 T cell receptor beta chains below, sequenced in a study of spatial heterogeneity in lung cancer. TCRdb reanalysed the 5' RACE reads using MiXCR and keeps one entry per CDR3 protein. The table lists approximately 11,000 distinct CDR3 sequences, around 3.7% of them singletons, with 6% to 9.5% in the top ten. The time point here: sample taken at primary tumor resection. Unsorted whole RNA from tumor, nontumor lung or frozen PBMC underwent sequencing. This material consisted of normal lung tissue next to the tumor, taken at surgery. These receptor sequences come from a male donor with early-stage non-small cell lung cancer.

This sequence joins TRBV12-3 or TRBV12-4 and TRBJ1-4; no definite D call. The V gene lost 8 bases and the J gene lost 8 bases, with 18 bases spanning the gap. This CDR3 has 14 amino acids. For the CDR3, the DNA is TGTGCCAGCTCAGGAACTGCGAGGTTCGAAAAACTGTTTTTT. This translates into CASSGTARFEKLFF.

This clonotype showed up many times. The CDR3 DNA reads TGTGCCAGCAACGAAATAGGCAGGGCGTATAGCAATCAGCCCCAGCATTTT. Its protein is CASNEIGRAYSNQPQHF. The chain is built from TRBV28 and TRBJ1-5, with a possible D match to TRBD1 (5 bases). This CDR3 region has 17 residues. Germline V gene lookup returns CDR1 MDHEN and CDR2 SYDVKM. V shed 7 bases and J shed 0 bases, with 19 bases lying between them.

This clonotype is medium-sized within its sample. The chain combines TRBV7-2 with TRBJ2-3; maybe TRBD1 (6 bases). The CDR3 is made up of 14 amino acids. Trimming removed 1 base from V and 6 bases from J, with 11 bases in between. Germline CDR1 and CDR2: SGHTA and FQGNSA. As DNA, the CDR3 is TGTGCCAGCAGCTTAGATGGGACACTTGATACGCAGTATTTT. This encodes CASSLDGTLDTQYF. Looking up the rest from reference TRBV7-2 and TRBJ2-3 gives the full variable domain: GAGVSQSPSNKVTEKGKDVELRCDPISGHTALYWYRQSLGQGLEFLIYFQGNSAPDKSGLPSDRFSAERTGGSVSTLTIQRTQQEDSAVYLCASSLDGTLDTQYFGPGTRLTVL.

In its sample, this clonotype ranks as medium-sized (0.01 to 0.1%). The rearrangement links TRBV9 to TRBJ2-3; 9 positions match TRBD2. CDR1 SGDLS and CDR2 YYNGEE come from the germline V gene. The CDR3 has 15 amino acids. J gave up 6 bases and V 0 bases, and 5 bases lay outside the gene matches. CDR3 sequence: CASSVGGGAADTQYF. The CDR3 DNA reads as TGTGCCAGCAGCGTAGGCGGGGGGGCCGCGGATACGCAGTATTTT.

The CDR3 DNA reads as TGTGCCAGCAGCGTAGCTACTCGTGGAACTGGCACCGGGGAGCTGTTTTTT. This translates into CASSVATRGTGTGELFF. The chain joins TRBV9 to TRBJ2-2; D is unresolved. In germline, CDR1 is SGDLS, CDR2 YYNGEE. V was cut by 0 bases and J by 4 bases, with 16 bases left in between. This CDR3 region has 17 residues.

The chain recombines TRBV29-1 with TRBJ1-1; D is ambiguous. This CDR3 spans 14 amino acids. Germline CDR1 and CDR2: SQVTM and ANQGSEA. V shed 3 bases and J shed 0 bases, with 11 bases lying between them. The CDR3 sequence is CSVDLGTMNTEAFF. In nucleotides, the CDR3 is TGCAGCGTTGATTTAGGCACCATGAACACTGAAGCTTTCTTT.

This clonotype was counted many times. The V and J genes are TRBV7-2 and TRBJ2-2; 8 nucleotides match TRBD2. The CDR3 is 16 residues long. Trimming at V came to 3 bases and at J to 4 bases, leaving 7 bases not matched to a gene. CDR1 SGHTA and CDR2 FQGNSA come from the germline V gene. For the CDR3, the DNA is TGTGCCAGCAGCTTTTTCGGGAGGGCGAGCACCGGGGAGCTGTTTTTT. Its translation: CASSFFGRASTGELFF.

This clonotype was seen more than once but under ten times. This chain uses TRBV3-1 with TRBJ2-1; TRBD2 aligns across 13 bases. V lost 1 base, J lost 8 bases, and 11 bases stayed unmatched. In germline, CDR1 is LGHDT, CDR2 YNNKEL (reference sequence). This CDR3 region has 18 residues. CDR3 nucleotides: TGTGCCAGCAGCCAAGGTTTACTAGCGGGAGGGAGGGGCGATGAGCAGTTCTTC. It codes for CASSQGLLAGGRGDEQFF.

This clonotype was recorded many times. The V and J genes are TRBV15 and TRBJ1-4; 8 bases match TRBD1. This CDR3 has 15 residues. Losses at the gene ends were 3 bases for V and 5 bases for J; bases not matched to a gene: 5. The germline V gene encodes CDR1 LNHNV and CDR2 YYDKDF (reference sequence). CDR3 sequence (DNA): TGTGCCACCAGCAGCAACAGGGGGAAGAATGAAAAACTGTTTTTT. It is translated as CATSSNRGKNEKLFF. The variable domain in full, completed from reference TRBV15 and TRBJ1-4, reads DAMVIQNPRYQVTQFGKPVTLSCSQTLNHNVMYWYQQKSSQAPKLLFHYYDKDFNNEADTPDNFQSRRPNTSFCFLDIRSPGLGDTAMYLCATSSNRGKNEKLFFGSGTQLSVL.

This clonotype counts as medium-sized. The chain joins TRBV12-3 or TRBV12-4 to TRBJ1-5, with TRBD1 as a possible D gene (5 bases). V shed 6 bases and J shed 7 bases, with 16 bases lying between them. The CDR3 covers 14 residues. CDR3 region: CASRRDSERQPQHF. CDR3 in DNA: TGTGCCAGCAGGCGGGACTCCGAGAGGCAGCCCCAGCATTTT.

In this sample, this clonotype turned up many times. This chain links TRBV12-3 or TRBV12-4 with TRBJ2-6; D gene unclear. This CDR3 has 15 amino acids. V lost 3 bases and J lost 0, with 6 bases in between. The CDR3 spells CASSFRSSGANVLTF. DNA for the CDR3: TGTGCCAGCAGTTTCCGGAGCTCTGGGGCCAACGTCCTGACTTTC.

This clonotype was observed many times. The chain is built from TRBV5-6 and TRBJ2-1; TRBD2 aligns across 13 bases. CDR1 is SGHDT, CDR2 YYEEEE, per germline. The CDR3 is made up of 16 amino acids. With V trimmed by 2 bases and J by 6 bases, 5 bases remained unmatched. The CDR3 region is CASSFGLAGASNEQFF. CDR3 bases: TGTGCCAGCAGCTTCGGACTAGCGGGAGCTTCCAATGAGCAGTTCTTC.

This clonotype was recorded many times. CDR3 sequence reads: CASTLGQNNEQFF. CDR3 nucleotide sequence: TGTGCCAGCACCCTCGGACAGAACAATGAGCAGTTCTTC. The chain couples TRBV12-3 or TRBV12-4 to TRBJ2-1, with D possibly matching TRBD1 (6 bases). With 7 bases removed from V and 5 bases from J, the gap between germline ends came to 12 bases. This CDR3 region has 13 residues.

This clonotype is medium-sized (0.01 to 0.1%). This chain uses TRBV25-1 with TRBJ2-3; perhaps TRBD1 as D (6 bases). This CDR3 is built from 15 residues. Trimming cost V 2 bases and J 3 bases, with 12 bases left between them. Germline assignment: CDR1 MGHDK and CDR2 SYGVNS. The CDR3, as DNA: TGTGCCAGCAGTGAACAGGGGTTTGCGACAGATACGCAGTATTTT. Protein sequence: CASSEQGFATDTQYF.

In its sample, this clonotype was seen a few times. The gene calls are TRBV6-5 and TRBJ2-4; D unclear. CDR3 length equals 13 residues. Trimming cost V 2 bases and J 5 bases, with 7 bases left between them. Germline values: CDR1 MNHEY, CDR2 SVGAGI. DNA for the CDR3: TGTGCCAGCAGTTACAGAGTCGAAAACATTCAGTACTTC. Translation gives CASSYRVENIQYF.

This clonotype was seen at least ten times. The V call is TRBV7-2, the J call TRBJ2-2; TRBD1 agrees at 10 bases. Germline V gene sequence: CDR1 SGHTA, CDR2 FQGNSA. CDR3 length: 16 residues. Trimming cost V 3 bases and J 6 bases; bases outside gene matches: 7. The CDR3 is CASSFGGQGTSGELFF. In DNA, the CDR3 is TGTGCCAGCAGCTTCGGGGGACAGGGGACTTCCGGGGAGCTGTTTTTT. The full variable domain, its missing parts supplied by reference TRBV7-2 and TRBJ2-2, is GAGVSQSPSNKVTEKGKDVELRCDPISGHTALYWYRQSLGQGLEFLIYFQGNSAPDKSGLPSDRFSAERTGGSVSTLTIQRTQQEDSAVYLCASSFGGQGTSGELFFGEGSRLTVL.

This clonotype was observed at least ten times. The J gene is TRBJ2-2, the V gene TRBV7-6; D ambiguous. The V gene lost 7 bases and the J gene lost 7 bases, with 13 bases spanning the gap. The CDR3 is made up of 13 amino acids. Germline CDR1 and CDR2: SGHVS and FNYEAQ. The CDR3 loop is CASTRQKGGELFF. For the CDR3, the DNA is TGTGCCAGCACCCGTCAAAAGGGCGGGGAGCTGTTTTTT.

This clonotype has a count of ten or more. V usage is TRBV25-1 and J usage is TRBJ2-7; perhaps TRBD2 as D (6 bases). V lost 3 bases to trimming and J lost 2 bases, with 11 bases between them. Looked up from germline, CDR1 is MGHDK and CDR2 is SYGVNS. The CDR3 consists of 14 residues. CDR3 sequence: CASSEQTGAYEQYF. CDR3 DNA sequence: TGTGCCAGCAGTGAGCAGACGGGAGCCTACGAGCAGTACTTC.

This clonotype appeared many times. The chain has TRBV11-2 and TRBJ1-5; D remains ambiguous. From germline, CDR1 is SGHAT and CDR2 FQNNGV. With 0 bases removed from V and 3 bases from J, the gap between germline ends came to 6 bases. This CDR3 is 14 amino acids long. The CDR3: CASSLEPYNQPQHF. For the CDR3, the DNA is TGTGCCAGCAGCTTAGAACCCTACAATCAGCCCCAGCATTTT.

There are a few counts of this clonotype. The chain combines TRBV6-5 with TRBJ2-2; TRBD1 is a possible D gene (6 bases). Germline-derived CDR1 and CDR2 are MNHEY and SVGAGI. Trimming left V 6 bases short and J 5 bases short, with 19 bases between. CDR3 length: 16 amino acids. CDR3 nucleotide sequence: TGTGCCAGCAGCTACAGGGTTACATGGGGGACCGGGGAGCTGTTTTTT. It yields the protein CASSYRVTWGTGELFF.

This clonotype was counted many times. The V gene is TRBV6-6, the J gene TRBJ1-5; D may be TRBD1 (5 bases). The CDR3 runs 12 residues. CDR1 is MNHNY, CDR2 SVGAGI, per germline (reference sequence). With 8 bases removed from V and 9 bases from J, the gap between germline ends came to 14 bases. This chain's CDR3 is CASGTDIWPQHF. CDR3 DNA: TGTGCCAGCGGGACGGATATATGGCCCCAGCATTTT.

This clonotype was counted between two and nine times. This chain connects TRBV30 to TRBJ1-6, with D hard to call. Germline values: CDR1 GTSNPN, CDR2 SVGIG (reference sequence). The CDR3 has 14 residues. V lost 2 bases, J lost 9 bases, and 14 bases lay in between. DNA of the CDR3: TGTGCCTGGAGTTGGGCCACTCGAGGTTCACCCCTCCACTTT. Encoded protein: CAWSWATRGSPLHF.

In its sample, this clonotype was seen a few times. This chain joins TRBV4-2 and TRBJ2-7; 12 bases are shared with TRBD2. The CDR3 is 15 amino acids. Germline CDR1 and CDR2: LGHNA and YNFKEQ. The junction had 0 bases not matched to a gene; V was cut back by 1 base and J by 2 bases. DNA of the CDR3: TGTGCCAGCAGCCAAGGACTAGCGGGAGCCTACGAGCAGTACTTC. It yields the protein CASSQGLAGAYEQYF.

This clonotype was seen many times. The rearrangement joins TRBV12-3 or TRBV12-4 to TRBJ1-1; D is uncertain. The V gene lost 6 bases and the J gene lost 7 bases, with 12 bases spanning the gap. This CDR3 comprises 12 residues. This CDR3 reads CASRRYPSEAFF. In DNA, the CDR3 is TGTGCCAGCAGAAGGTACCCCAGTGAAGCTTTCTTT.

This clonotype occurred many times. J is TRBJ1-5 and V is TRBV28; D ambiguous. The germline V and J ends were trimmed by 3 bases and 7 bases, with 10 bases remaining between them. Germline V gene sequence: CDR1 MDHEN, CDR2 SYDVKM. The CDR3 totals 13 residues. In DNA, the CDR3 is TGTGCCAGCAGTTTGCTGGGAGGACAGCCCCAGCATTTT. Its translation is CASSLLGGQPQHF.

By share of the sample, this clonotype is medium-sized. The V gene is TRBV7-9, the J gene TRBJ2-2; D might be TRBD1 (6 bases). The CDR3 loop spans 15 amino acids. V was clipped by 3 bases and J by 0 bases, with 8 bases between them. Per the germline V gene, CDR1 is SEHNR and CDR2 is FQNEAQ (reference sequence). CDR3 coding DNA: TGTGCCAGCAGCTTCGGACAGACGAACACCGGGGAGCTGTTTTTT. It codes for CASSFGQTNTGELFF.

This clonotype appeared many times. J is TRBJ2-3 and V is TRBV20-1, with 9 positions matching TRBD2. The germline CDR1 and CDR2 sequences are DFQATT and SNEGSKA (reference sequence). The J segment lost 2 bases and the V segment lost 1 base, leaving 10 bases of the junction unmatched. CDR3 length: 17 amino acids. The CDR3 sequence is CSARGSSLAGLTDTQYF. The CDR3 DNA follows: TGCAGTGCTAGAGGTAGCAGTCTAGCGGGACTCACAGATACGCAGTATTTT.

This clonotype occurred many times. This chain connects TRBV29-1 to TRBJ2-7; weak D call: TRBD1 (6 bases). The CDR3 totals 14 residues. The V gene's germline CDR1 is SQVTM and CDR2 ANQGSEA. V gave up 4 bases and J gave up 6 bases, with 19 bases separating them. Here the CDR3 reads CSVAPGQRAAEQYF. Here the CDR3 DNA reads TGCAGCGTTGCGCCGGGACAAAGGGCCGCCGAGCAGTACTTC.